This entry lists 18 T cell receptor beta chains sequenced from one sample in a study of human T cells and chemical hapten exposure. Via MiXCR, TCRdb re-called the RACE reads, giving one row per CDR3 protein. The table includes 240,000 or so distinct CDR3 sequences, about 9.4% detected once. Time point specified: pre-sensitization, week 0. Treatment of the sample: therapeutic diphenylcyclopropenone sensitization with weekly scalp DPC. The sample consisted of whole blood, taken in connection with sensitization to the hapten diphenylcyclopropenone (DPC). All receptors derive from a woman in her thirties or forties with alopecia areata. Some clones in this sample may be carry-over from other donors' samples.

This clonotype was picked up a small number of times. This chain links TRBV28 with TRBJ1-2; TRBD1 aligns across 8 bases. V gave up 10 bases and J gave up 2 bases; unmatched junction bases: 6. Germline CDR1 MDHEN, CDR2 SYDVKM. CDR3 length: 13 amino acids. CDR3 nucleotide sequence: TGTGCCATATCGACAGGGGTGAACTATGGCTACACCTTC. It translates to CAISTGVNYGYTF.

The V and J genes are TRBV10-3 and TRBJ2-7; possibly TRBD2 for D (5 bases). Germline CDR1 reads ENHRY; CDR2 reads SYGVKD. Trimming removed 6 bases at V and 1 base at J, with 10 bases between. This CDR3 has 13 amino acids. CDR3 protein: CAIRLDGSYEQYF. In DNA, the CDR3 is TGTGCCATCAGACTAGACGGGTCCTACGAGCAGTACTTC.

The table lists this clonotype with a few counts. The chain couples TRBV27 to TRBJ2-1; possibly TRBD2 for D (6 bases). Germline V CDR1 and CDR2: MNHEY, SMNVEV (reference sequence). The CDR3 runs 15 residues. V lost 6 bases to trimming and J lost 6 bases, with 18 bases between them. DNA of the CDR3: TGTGCCAGCAGAGGTGCGGGGAGACGGGGCAATGAGCAGTTCTTC. It codes for CASRGAGRRGNEQFF.

This clonotype occurred a few times. The chain uses TRBV28 and TRBJ2-6; no definite D call. The CDR3 extends over 16 amino acids. Germline CDR1 reads MDHEN; CDR2 reads SYDVKM. V shed 2 bases and J shed 0 bases, with 8 bases lying between them. Here the CDR3 DNA reads TGTGCCAGCAGTTTAGCTTGGGCCTCTGGGGCCAACGTCCTGACTTTC. Amino acid sequence: CASSLAWASGANVLTF.

CDR3 DNA: TGTGCCAGCAGCTTAGACGGGGGAAAGACCTATAATTCACCCCTCCACTTT. It translates to CASSLDGGKTYNSPLHF. V gene TRBV7-2 combines with J gene TRBJ1-6; the D gene is possibly TRBD1 (5 bases). Between the trimmed V and J ends, which lost 1 base and 2 bases, there was a span of 12 bases. The CDR3 has 17 amino acids. Germline values: CDR1 SGHTA, CDR2 FQGNSA.

This rearrangement joins TRBV6-5 to TRBJ1-2; the match to TRBD1 covers 9 bases. Per germline, CDR1 MNHEY and CDR2 SVGAGI. This CDR3 has 14 amino acids. V lost 6 bases, J lost 5 bases, and 7 bases stayed unmatched. CDR3 amino acids: CASSPRDREYGYTF. In DNA form, the CDR3 reads TGTGCCAGCAGCCCCCGGGACAGGGAGTATGGCTACACCTTC.

This clonotype was recorded at least ten times. This rearrangement joins TRBV6-2 or TRBV6-3 to TRBJ2-3; D is undetermined. CDR1 is MNHEY and CDR2 is SVGEGT in the germline V gene. The V end lost 0 bases, the J end lost 7 bases, and 8 bases lay between the germline ends. This CDR3 is built from 13 residues. As DNA, the CDR3 is TGTGCCAGCAGTTACTCGCCTGTAAATACGCAGTATTTT. Amino acids: CASSYSPVNTQYF.

V is TRBV7-2 and J is TRBJ2-1; D gene unclear. Trimming removed 5 bases from V and 5 bases from J, with 10 bases in between. Germline CDR1 is SGHTA and CDR2 is FQGNSA. This CDR3 comprises 13 residues. CDR3 amino acids: CASSRPTNNEQFF. The CDR3 DNA follows: TGTGCCAGCAGCCGCCCCACGAACAATGAGCAGTTCTTC.

This clonotype was observed a few times. The CDR3 DNA follows: TGTGCCAGCAGCCAAGTTCTTGGGGGGCGCGTCGAGTTCCCTGAAGCTTTCTTT. Amino acid sequence: CASSQVLGGRVEFPEAFF. V and J are TRBV3-1 and TRBJ1-1, with a weak D call TRBD1 (6 bases). The germline CDR1 and CDR2 sequences are LGHDT and YNNKEL (reference sequence). The CDR3 runs 18 residues. The V end was cut by 1 base, the J end by 6 bases, with 24 bases between.

In its sample, this clonotype was seen many times. The chain is built from TRBV5-6 and TRBJ2-7; 7 bases map to TRBD1. This CDR3 has 15 residues. The V gene end was trimmed by 4 bases and the J gene end by 1 base; junction bases not matched to a gene: 8. CDR1 and CDR2 (germline): SGHDT, YYEEEE. CDR3 region: CASSAQGEMSYEQYF. The CDR3 DNA follows: TGTGCCAGCAGCGCGCAGGGGGAAATGTCCTACGAGCAGTACTTC.

The sample holds many counts of this clonotype. The chain couples TRBV5-1 to TRBJ1-3; 7 bases are a match to TRBD1. V gave up 0 bases and J gave up 7 bases; unmatched junction bases: 4. Per the germline V gene, CDR1 is SGHRS and CDR2 is YFSETQ. The CDR3 runs to 14 residues. DNA for the CDR3: TGCGCCAGCAGCTTGGGAGGACAGGAGAACACCATATATTTT. Translation: CASSLGGQENTIYF.

V is TRBV21-1 and J is TRBJ2-2; the DNA was not compared with TRBD1, the D call given in the table. TRBV21-1 is labeled a pseudogene. The CDR3 extends over 17 amino acids. Here the CDR3 DNA reads TGTGCCAGCACCGGCCTTAGCCGGGGCCTAAACACCGGGGAGCTGTTTTTT. The encoded protein is CASTGLSRGLNTGELFF.

The CDR3: CASLENRSQYF. The CDR3 DNA reads TGTGCCAGCCTCGAAAACCGCTCTCAGTACTTC. This chain links TRBV6-6 with TRBJ2-4; D gene ambiguous. Trimming took 8 bases from V and 12 from J, leaving 14 bases between them. This CDR3 spans 11 amino acids. The germline CDR1 and CDR2 sequences are MNHNY and SVGAGI (reference sequence).

There are a few counts of this clonotype. The chain carries TRBV20-1 and TRBJ2-4, with 10 bases identical to TRBD2. The CDR3 consists of 14 residues. Per germline, CDR1 DFQATT and CDR2 SNEGSKA (reference sequence). J lost 11 bases, V lost 6 bases, and 13 bases had no gene match. CDR3 protein: CSARTGTSALLQYF. CDR3 sequence (DNA): TGCAGTGCCAGAACCGGGACTAGCGCGTTGCTTCAGTACTTC.

This clonotype was observed at least ten times. The genes are TRBV11-1 and TRBJ2-3; TRBD2 matches at 13 bases. The V and J ends lost 5 bases and 2 bases, in that order; junction bases with no gene match: 4. There are 16 residues in the CDR3. Per the germline V gene, CDR1 is SGHAT and CDR2 is FQDESV (reference sequence). The chain's CDR3 is CASSVGTSGITDTQYF. The CDR3 nucleotides are TGTGCCAGCAGCGTGGGGACTAGCGGGATCACAGATACGCAGTATTTT.

J is TRBJ2-5 and V is TRBV7-3; possible D gene TRBD2, 5 bases. V lost 5 bases and J 4 bases, leaving 11 bases between the germline ends. Germline assignment: CDR1 SGHTA and CDR2 FQGTGA. The CDR3 runs 13 residues. CDR3 nucleotide sequence: TGTGCCAGCAGCGGGAGCCTAGGAGAGACCCAGTACTTC. Residues: CASSGSLGETQYF.

The table lists this clonotype with many counts. This chain joins TRBV27 and TRBJ2-7; maybe TRBD2 (6 bases). Germline CDR1 reads MNHEY; CDR2 reads SMNVEV (reference sequence). This CDR3 region has 14 residues. Trimming took 8 bases from V and 7 from J, leaving 21 bases between them. For the CDR3, the DNA is TGTGCCAGCCTCAGCCGGGACTCGCCTTCGGAGCAGTACTTC. Translation: CASLSRDSPSEQYF.

This clonotype was seen at least ten times. The rearrangement links TRBV6-1 to TRBJ2-4, with a weak D call TRBD2 (5 bases). Trimming left V 1 base short and J 6 bases short, with 7 bases between. This CDR3 spans 13 amino acids. Germline V gene sequence: CDR1 MNHNS, CDR2 SASEGT. DNA for the CDR3: TGTGCCAGCAGTGAAGTCGGGGTAAACATTCAGTACTTC. It translates to CASSEVGVNIQYF.